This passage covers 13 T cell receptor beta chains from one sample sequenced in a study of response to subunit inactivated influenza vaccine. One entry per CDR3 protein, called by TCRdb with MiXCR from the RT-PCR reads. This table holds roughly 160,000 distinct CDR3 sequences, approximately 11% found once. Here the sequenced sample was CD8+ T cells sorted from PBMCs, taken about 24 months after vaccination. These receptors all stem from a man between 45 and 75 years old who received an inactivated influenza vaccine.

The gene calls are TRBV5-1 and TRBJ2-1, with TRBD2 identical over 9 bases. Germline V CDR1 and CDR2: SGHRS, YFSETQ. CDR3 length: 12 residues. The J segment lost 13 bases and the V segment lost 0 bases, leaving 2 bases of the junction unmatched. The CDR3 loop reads CASSLAREGQFF. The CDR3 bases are TGCGCCAGCAGCTTGGCGCGGGAGGGTCAGTTCTTC.

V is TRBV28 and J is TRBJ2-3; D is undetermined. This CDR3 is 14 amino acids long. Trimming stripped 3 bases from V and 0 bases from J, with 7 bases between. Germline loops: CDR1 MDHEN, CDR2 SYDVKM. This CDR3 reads CASSLTSSTDTQYF. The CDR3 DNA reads TGTGCCAGCAGTTTGACCTCTAGCACAGATACGCAGTATTTT. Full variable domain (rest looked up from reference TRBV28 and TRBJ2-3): DVKVTQSSRYLVKRTGEKVFLECVQDMDHENMFWYRQDPGLGLRLIYFSYDVKMKEKGDIPEGYSVSREKKERFSLILESASTNQTSMYLCASSLTSSTDTQYFGPGTRLTVL.

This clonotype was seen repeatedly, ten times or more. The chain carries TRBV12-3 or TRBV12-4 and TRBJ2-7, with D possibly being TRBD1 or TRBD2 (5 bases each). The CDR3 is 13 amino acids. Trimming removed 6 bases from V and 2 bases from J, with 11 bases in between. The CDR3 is CASRGTLTYEQYF. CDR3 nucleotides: TGTGCCAGCAGGGGGACGTTGACCTACGAGCAGTACTTC.

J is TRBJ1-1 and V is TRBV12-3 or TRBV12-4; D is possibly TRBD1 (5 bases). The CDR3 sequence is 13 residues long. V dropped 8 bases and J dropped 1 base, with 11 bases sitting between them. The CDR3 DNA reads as TGTGCCAGCGGGCCTACAGGGAACACTGAAGCTTTCTTT. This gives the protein CASGPTGNTEAFF.

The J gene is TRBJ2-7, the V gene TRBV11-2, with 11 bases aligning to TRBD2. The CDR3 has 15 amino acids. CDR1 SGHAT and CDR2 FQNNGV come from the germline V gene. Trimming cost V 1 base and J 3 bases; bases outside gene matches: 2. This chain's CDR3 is CASSLVGTSGYEQYF. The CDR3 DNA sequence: TGTGCCAGCAGCTTAGTTGGGACTAGCGGCTACGAGCAGTACTTC. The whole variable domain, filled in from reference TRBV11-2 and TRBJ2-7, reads EAGVAQSPRYKIIEKRQSVAFWCNPISGHATLYWYQQILGQGPKLLIQFQNNGVVDDSQLPKDRFSAERLKGVDSTLKIQPAKLEDSAVYLCASSLVGTSGYEQYFGPGTRLTVT.

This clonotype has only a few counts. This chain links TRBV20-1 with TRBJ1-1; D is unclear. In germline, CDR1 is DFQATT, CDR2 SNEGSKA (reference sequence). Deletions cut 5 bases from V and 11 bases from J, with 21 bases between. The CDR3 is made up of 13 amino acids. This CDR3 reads CSAFRQTPSLAFF. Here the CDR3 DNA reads TGCAGTGCTTTCCGACAAACTCCGTCCTTGGCTTTCTTT.

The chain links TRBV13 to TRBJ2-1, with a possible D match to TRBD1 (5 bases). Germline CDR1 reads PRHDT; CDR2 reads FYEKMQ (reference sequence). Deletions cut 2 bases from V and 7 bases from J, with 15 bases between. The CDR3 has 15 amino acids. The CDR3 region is CASSLKTGVMNEQFF. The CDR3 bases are TGTGCCAGCAGCTTAAAAACAGGAGTTATGAATGAGCAGTTCTTC.

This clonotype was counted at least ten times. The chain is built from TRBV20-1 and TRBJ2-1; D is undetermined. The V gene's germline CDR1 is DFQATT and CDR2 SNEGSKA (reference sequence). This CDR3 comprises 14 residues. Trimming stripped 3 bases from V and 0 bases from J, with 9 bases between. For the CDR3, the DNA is TGCAGTGCTAGTTCATCTATCTCCTACAATGAGCAGTTCTTC. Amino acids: CSASSSISYNEQFF.

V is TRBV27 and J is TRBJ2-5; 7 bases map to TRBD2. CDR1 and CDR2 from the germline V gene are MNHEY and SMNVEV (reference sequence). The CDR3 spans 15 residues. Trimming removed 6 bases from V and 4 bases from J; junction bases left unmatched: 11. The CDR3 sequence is CASRPMGGGIETQYF. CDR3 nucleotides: TGTGCCAGCAGACCGATGGGGGGGGGAATAGAGACCCAGTACTTC.

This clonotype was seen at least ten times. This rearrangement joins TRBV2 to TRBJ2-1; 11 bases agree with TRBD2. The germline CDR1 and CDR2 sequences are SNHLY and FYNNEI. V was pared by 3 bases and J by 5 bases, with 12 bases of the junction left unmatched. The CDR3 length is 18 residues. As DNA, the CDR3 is TGTGCCAGCAGTGAGAGATTTGCTAGCGGGGGGTTCCACAATGAGCAGTTCTTC. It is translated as CASSERFASGGFHNEQFF. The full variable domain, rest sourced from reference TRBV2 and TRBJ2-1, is EPEVTQTPSHQVTQMGQEVILRCVPISNHLYFYWYRQILGQKVEFLVSFYNNEISEKSEIFDDQFSVERPDGSNFTLKIRSTKLEDSAMYFCASSERFASGGFHNEQFFGPGTRLTVL.

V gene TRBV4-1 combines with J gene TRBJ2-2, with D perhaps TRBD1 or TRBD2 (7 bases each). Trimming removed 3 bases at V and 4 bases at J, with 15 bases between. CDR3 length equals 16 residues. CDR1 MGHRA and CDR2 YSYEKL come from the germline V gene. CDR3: CASSQSQGEGTGELFF. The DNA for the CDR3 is TGCGCCAGCAGCCAGTCCCAGGGGGAGGGCACCGGGGAGCTGTTTTTT.

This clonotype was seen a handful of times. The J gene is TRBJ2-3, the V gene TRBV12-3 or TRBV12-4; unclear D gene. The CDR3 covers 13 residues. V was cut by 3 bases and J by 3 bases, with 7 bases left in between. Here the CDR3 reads CASSFYLTDTQYF. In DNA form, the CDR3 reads TGTGCCAGCAGTTTTTACTTAACAGATACGCAGTATTTT.

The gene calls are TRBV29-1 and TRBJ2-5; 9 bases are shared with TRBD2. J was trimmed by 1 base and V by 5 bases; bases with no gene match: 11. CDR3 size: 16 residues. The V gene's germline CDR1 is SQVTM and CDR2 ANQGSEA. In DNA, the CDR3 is TGCAGCGTTTGGGGGGAGACTAGCGGATTCCAAGAGACCCAGTACTTC. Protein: CSVWGETSGFQETQYF.